This T cell receptor beta chain is drawn from a study of shared clonotypes between healthy human individuals. Study conclusions and caveats: All-four-donor shared clonotypes had higher generation probabilities than non-shared clonotypes did. Limitation of the genetic and exposure-history diversity represented came from the few donors.

This clone was recorded a few times. Its specificity is unknown. Germline V lookup: CDR1 MNHEY, CDR2 SMNVEV (reference sequence). This CDR3 spans 13 amino acids. The V segment lost 6 bases and the J segment 7 bases; nucleotides outside the gene matches: 8. Deep was the level used in running the assay. Genomic DNA of each subset was evenly split across several immunoSEQ plates. The repertoire was sequenced with immunoSEQ multiplex PCR; TCRdb's copy has only in-frame clones and lacks some. The sample has hundreds of thousands of clones; around 67% are singletons. The sequenced material came from memory CD4+ T cells sorted from blood. Subset: CD45RA-negative fraction. The chain recombines TRBV27 with TRBJ2-5; 7 bases line up with TRBD1. The sequence derives from a man aged 25-45 years in good health. CDR3 nucleotides: TGTGCCAGCAGCGAACGACAGGGTGGGACCCAGTACTTC. Translation gives CASSERQGGTQYF.